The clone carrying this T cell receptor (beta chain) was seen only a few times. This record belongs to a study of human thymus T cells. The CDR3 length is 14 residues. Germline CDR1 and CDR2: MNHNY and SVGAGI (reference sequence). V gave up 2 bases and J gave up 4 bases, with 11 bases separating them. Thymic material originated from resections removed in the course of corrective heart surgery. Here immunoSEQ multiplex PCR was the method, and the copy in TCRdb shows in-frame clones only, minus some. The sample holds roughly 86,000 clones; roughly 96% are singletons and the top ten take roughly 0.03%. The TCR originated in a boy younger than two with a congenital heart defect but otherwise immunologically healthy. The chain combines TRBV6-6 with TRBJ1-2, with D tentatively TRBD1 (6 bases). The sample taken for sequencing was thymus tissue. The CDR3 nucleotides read TGTGCCAGCAGTTACCTGGACAGTTCCTATGGCTACACCTTC. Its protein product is CASSYLDSSYGYTF.